This TCR beta chain stems from a study of blood T cells in healthy people across ages. Note on this clonotype: Its antigen remains unknown. One junction end does not reproduce the germline sequence, and a read error may be involved.

A second PCR of about 7 to 12 cycles used a sample-barcoded 5' primer and a J-beta primer mix. TCRdb fed the 5' RACE reads into MiXCR, producing one record per CDR3 protein. The sample consists of roughly 1.9 million distinct CDR3 sequences, about two fifths of them appearing once. This CDR3 is built from 15 residues. Germline V lookup: CDR1 DFQATT, CDR2 SNEGSKA (reference sequence). Study-level findings and limits: With age, beta diversity per million T cells declined roughly linearly, significantly by 40 to 50. Bulk PBMC profiling left naive and antigen-experienced comparisons inconclusive. It was found that TCR beta diversity correlated strongly with the percentage of naive T cells. Naive CD4+ cell counts and diversity both ran higher in long-lived than in aged donors.

Sequencing was done on a sample of blood. The J gene is TRBJ1-2, the V gene TRBV20-1, with D maybe TRBD1 (5 bases). The TCR comes from a human donor in good health. The chain's CDR3 is CSAGDWGKSNYGYTF. The DNA of the CDR3 is TGCAGTGCTGGAGACTGGGGGAAATCTAACTATGGCTACACCTTC.